This T cell receptor (beta chain) comes out of a study of PD-L1 blockade in urothelial cancer. Study context: Enrolled patients had been treated previously with 0 to 3 chemotherapy regimens. Blood was tested 3 weeks (second dose) and 6 weeks into treatment.

Each patient's cancer was a locally advanced or metastatic urothelial carcinoma. Between 1 and 8 samples per patient were obtained, pretreatment and on-treatment. Measured with immunoSEQ multiplex PCR; TCRdb has only the in-frame clones, and not every one. The table has about 71,000 clones, roughly nine tenths seen once. Deletions cut 3 bases from V and 0 bases from J, with 9 bases between. The CDR3 length is 16 residues. Germline V gives CDR1 LNHDA, CDR2 SQIVND (reference sequence). Sequenced material: PBMCs, taken around atezolizumab (anti-PD-L1) treatment. The clonotype was recovered from a man in his 60s with urothelial cancer. The chain combines TRBV19 with TRBJ2-6; D unresolved. CDR3 amino acids: CASSMRHFSGANVLTF. CDR3 nucleotides: TGTGCCAGTAGTATGCGACACTTCTCTGGGGCCAACGTCCTGACTTTC. Full variable domain (outside the CDR3, taken from reference TRBV19 and TRBJ2-6): DGGITQSPKYLFRKEGQNVTLSCEQNLNHDAMYWYRQDPGQGLRLIYYSQIVNDFQKGDIAEGYSVSREKKESFPLTVTSAQKNPTAFYLCASSMRHFSGANVLTFGAGSRLTVL.